This entry describes one T cell receptor (beta chain). Its antigen is not identified. This record comes from a study of T cells in Graves' hyperthyroidism and ophthalmopathy. Looking at the study overall: Specimen type is peripheral blood, collected at initial diagnosis prior to any treatment.

Trimming removed 4 bases from V and 0 bases from J, with 20 bases in between. The CDR3 extends over 17 amino acids. Germline CDR1 and CDR2: SGHTS and YDEGEE. Uncontrolled infections, other autoimmune diseases, pregnancy or lactation led to exclusion of patients. Diagnosis rested on symptoms, serum thyroxine and TRAb, thyroid ultrasound, and orbital computed tomography. The study, taken as a whole, reports: From stable hyperthyroidism, ophthalmopathy was set apart by a 13 V-J model.

The CDR3 regions of TCR beta were amplified from RNA transcripts. In the first-round RT-PCR of the TCR CDR3, the HTBI primer set was used. One entry per CDR3 protein results from TCRdb running MiXCR on the multiplex PCR reads. Of 270,000 or so distinct CDR3 sequences detected, over 12% appear once; the ten largest clones hold over 30%. The TCR was taken from a woman aged 50 to 60 with Graves' hyperthyroidism that later progressed to Graves' ophthalmopathy. V usage is TRBV5-8 and J usage is TRBJ2-7; D unclear. Input material: blood. The CDR3 sequence is CASSPPVTLDHSYEQYF. CDR3 nucleotide sequence: TGTGCCAGCAGCCCACCCGTCACACTGGACCACTCCTACGAGCAGTACTTC. Variable domain in full (rest from reference TRBV5-8 and TRBJ2-7): EAGVTQSPTHLIKTRGQQATLRCSPISGHTSVYWYQQALGLGLQFLLWYDEGEERNRGNFPPRFSGRQFPNYSSELNVNALELEDSALYLCASSPPVTLDHSYEQYFGPGTRLTVT.